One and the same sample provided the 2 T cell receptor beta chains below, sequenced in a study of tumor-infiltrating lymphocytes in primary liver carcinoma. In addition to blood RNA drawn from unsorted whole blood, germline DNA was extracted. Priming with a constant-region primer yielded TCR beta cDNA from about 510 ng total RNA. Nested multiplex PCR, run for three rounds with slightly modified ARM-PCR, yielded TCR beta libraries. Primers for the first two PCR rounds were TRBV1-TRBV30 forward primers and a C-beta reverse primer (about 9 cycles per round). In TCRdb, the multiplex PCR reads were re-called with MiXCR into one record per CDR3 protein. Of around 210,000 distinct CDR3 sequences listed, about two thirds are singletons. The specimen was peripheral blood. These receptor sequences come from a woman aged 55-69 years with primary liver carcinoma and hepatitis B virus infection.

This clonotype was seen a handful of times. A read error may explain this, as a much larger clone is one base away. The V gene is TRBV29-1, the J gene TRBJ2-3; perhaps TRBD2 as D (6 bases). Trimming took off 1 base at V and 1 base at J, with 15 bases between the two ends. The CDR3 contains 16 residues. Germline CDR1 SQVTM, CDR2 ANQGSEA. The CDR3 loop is CSVEGLTGEGTDTQYF. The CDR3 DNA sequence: TGCAGCGTTGAAGGGCTAACGGGAGAAGGCACAGATACGCAGTATTTT.

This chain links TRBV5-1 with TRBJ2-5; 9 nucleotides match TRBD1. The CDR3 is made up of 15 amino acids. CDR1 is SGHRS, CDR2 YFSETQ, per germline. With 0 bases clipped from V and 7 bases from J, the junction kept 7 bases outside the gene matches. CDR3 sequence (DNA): TGCGCCAGCAGCTTGGTGGGGACAGGGAATAGGACCCAGTACTTC. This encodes CASSLVGTGNRTQYF.